This is a list of T cell receptor beta chains from one sample in a study of T cell responses to AZD1222 COVID-19 vaccine. Assay used: immunoSEQ multiplex PCR; TCRdb lists only in-frame clones, some missing. The sample yields 150,000 to 250,000 clones, approximately 94% seen once. Material: peripheral blood, obtained 28 days after the second AZD1222 dose. The source is an adult who received the AZD1222 COVID-19 vaccine. Each CDR3 is given with its conserved first and last residue. D genes are given only for firm matches. Only some rows state a clone size, as once, few, many or a class for expanded clones.

len | d_gene | j_gene | abundance | v_gene | CDR3nt | CDR3aa
12 | . | TRBJ1-2 | . | TRBV23-1 | TGCGCCAGCAGTCACGTCAGGGCTGGCTACACCTTC | CASSHVRAGYTF
15 | TRBD1 | TRBJ1-2 | once | TRBV9 | TGTGCCAGCAGCGTAGGGACAGGGGAAGGTTATGGCTACACCTTC | CASSVGTGEGYGYTF
15 | . | TRBJ1-1 | . | TRBV18 | TGTGCCAGCTCAACCGACAGGTACCCAAACACTGAAGCTTTCTTT | CASSTDRYPNTEAFF
15 | TRBD2 | TRBJ2-3 | . | TRBV29-1 | TGCAGCGTCGCCGGACTAGCGGGCCTTGTAGATACGCAGTATTTT | CSVAGLAGLVDTQYF
14 | . | TRBJ1-1 | . | TRBV3-1/TRBV3-2 | TGTGCCAGCAGCCAAGGGATAGGGGGAACTGAAGCTTTCTTT | CASSQGIGGTEAFF
10 | . | TRBJ2-7 | . | TRBV18 | TGTGCCAGCTCATCCTACGAGCAGTACTTC | CASSSYEQYF
11 | . | TRBJ2-7 | . | TRBV29-1 | TGCAGCGCTCGAAGGGCCTACGAGCAGTACTTC | CSARRAYEQYF
13 | . | TRBJ1-1 | . | TRBV29-1 | TGCAGCGTTCCTCTACCAGGTGACCTACTAGGTTTCTTT | CSVPLPGDLLGFF
13 | . | TRBJ1-2 | . | TRBV12-3/TRBV12-4 | TGTGCCAGCAGTTTAGGGTCCTACTATGGCTACACCTTC | CASSLGSYYGYTF
13 | . | TRBJ1-2 | . | TRBV9 | TGTGCCAGCAGCCCCCGGGGGGTCGGAGGCTACACCTTC | CASSPRGVGGYTF
18 | TRBD1 | TRBJ2-1 | once | TRBV2 | TGTGCCAGCAGTGGTAGGGGCAGGGGGCTATTTCCGTACAATGAGCAGTTCTTC | CASSGRGRGLFPYNEQFF
15 | TRBD1 | TRBJ2-1 | once | TRBV5-1 | TGCGCCAGCAGCGTAGGGACAGCTGCCTACAATGAGCAGTTCTTC | CASSVGTAAYNEQFF
14 | . | TRBJ1-1 | . | TRBV5-1 | TGCGCCAGCAGCTTGGTAGGGCGGGGAACTGAAGCTTTCTTT | CASSLVGRGTEAFF
13 | TRBD1 | TRBJ1-1 | . | TRBV29-1 | TGCAGCGTGCGGGACAGGGGTTCCACTGAAGCTTTCTTT | CSVRDRGSTEAFF
12 | . | TRBJ2-7 | . | TRBV3-1/TRBV3-2 | TGTGCCAGCAGCCAAGTATCAAACGAGCAGTACTTC | CASSQVSNEQYF
14 | . | TRBJ1-5 | . | TRBV15 | TGTGCCACCAGCAGAGACAGGGCGAATCAGCCCCAGCATTTT | CATSRDRANQPQHF
15 | . | TRBJ1-3 | . | TRBV7-3 | TGTGCCAGCAGCTTAAACCCACAGGGAGGAAACACCATATATTTT | CASSLNPQGGNTIYF
14 | . | TRBJ1-2 | . | TRBV6-5 | TGTGCCAGCAGCCCCCCGGCTCGGAACTATGGCTACACCTTC | CASSPPARNYGYTF
15 | . | TRBJ1-3 | . | TRBV7-6 | TGTGCCAGCAGCTTAGAGGGTAGGGCATGGAACACCATATATTTT | CASSLEGRAWNTIYF
12 | . | TRBJ2-3 | . | TRBV7-2 | TGTGCCAGCAGCTGGGACTGGGGGACGCAGTATTTT | CASSWDWGTQYF
13 | . | TRBJ2-1 | . | TRBV2 | TGTGCCAGCAGTGAAAATAGGAGGGGAGAGCAGTTCTTC | CASSENRRGEQFF
14 | . | TRBJ1-5 | . | TRBV7-9 | TGTGCCAGCAGCTTAGGGAATAGCAATCAGCCCCAGCATTTT | CASSLGNSNQPQHF
15 | TRBD1 | TRBJ1-2 | . | TRBV14 | TGTGCCAGCAGCCCCGGGACAGGGGCTGGCTATGGCTACACCTTC | CASSPGTGAGYGYTF
17 | . | TRBJ1-5 | . | TRBV21-1 | TGTGCCAGCAGCAGGCGGACAGCCCGTGGGGGCAATCAGCCCCAGCATTTT | CASSRRTARGGNQPQHF
18 | TRBD1 | TRBJ1-2 | . | TRBV19 | TGTGCCAGTAGTATGGAAGGGCTTCGGACAGGGGGAGACTATGGCTACACCTTC | CASSMEGLRTGGDYGYTF
17 | TRBD1 | TRBJ1-1 | . | TRBV19 | TGTGCCAGTAGTCGGCGGGGACAGGGGATAAGGGACACTGAAGCTTTCTTT | CASSRRGQGIRDTEAFF
13 | . | TRBJ1-1 | once | TRBV2 | TGTGCCAGCACCGTGTTGCCGGACACTGAAGCTTTCTTT | CASTVLPDTEAFF
15 | . | TRBJ1-5 | . | TRBV19 | TGTGCCAGTAGTATGGGCGGATCGGGCAATCAGCCCCAGCATTTT | CASSMGGSGNQPQHF
13 | TRBD1 | TRBJ2-1 | . | TRBV6-5 | TGTGCCAGCAGAAACGACAGGGCCAGCGAGCAGTTCTTC | CASRNDRASEQFF
15 | TRBD1 | TRBJ1-3 | once | TRBV19 | TGTGCCAGTAGTCTCGACAGGGGGCTAAGAAACACCATATATTTT | CASSLDRGLRNTIYF
13 | . | TRBJ2-7 | . | TRBV4-3 | TGCGCCAGCAGCCTTTACGCCTCCTACGAGCAGTACTTC | CASSLYASYEQYF
13 | . | TRBJ2-5 | . | TRBV6-5 | TGTGCCAGCAGTTACGGCTACGGAGAGGCCCAGTACTTC | CASSYGYGEAQYF
16 | . | TRBJ1-2 | . | TRBV27 | TGTGCCAGCAGTTTATCGGCGTACGGGGTGGCCTATGGCTACACCTTC | CASSLSAYGVAYGYTF
16 | . | TRBJ1-6 | once | TRBV6-1 | TGTGCCAGCGGTGCGAGTGCCAGAAACCGTAATTCACCCCTCCACTTT | CASGASARNRNSPLHF
13 | . | TRBJ1-2 | . | TRBV30 | TGTGCCTGGAGTACCGGGACTCAAAATGGCTACACCTTC | CAWSTGTQNGYTF
17 | . | TRBJ1-5 | . | TRBV6-2/TRBV6-3 | TGTGCCAGCAGTTACGCAAAGCGAGGGCCCGGAGGTCAGCCCCAGCATTTT | CASSYAKRGPGGQPQHF
15 | . | TRBJ2-7 | . | TRBV5-1 | TGCGCCAGCAGCTTGGACAGGGGACTGGCCTACGAGCAGTACTTC | CASSLDRGLAYEQYF
14 | . | TRBJ2-3 | . | TRBV7-9 | TGTGCCAGCACCTCTGGGGGGGCAGGGGATACGCAGTATTTT | CASTSGGAGDTQYF
16 | TRBD1 | TRBJ2-7 | . | TRBV7-3 | TGTGCCAGCAGCTTAATGGGACAGCCAATGTACTACGAGCAGTACTTC | CASSLMGQPMYYEQYF
18 | . | TRBJ1-6 | . | TRBV19 | TGTGCCAGTAGGGTGGGGGCCGAGGGCCCTGTTAAGAATTCACCCCTCCACTTT | CASRVGAEGPVKNSPLHF
15 | . | TRBJ1-5 | . | TRBV21-1 | TGTGCCAGCAGCCCGGACCTTTATAGCAATCAGCCCCAGCATTTT | CASSPDLYSNQPQHF
15 | TRBD1 | TRBJ2-1 | . | TRBV5-1 | TGCGCCAGCAGTCGGGGACAGGGCGGGTTCAATGAGCAGTTCTTC | CASSRGQGGFNEQFF
15 | . | TRBJ2-3 | . | TRBV6-5 | TGTGCCAGCAGTTACTCGTACGACTCCCAAGATACGCAGTATTTT | CASSYSYDSQDTQYF
14 | . | TRBJ2-2 | . | TRBV15 | TGTGCCACCAGCCGGCCAGGGGCAACCGGGGAGCTGTTTTTT | CATSRPGATGELFF